Shown below are 2 T cell receptor beta chains from a single sample sequenced in a study of T cell changes during pregnancy in multiple sclerosis. Assay used: immunoSEQ multiplex PCR; TCRdb lists only in-frame clones, some missing. Here the sample spans 58,000 or so clones, 70% to 90% being singletons. The input for sequencing was CD4+ T cells from peripheral blood mononuclear cells, taken in the third trimester of pregnancy. The receptor source for this set is a female donor with multiple sclerosis, enrolled in a pregnancy study.

The chain couples TRBV30 to TRBJ2-7; 9 nucleotides agree with TRBD2. Per the germline V gene, CDR1 is GTSNPN and CDR2 is SVGIG (reference sequence). After removal of 5 bases from V and 1 base from J, the junction contained 6 bases not matched to a gene. The CDR3 totals 14 residues. Here the CDR3 DNA reads TGTGCCTGGGCTTCTAGCGGGATGTCCTACGAGCAGTACTTC. Protein: CAWASSGMSYEQYF. Full variable domain (rest looked up from reference TRBV30 and TRBJ2-7): SQTIHQWPATLVQPVGSPLSLECTVEGTSNPNLYWYRQAAGRGLQLLFYSVGIGQISSEVPQNLSASRPQDRQFILSSKKLLLSDSGFYLCAWASSGMSYEQYFGPGTRLTVT.

The rearrangement joins TRBV5-1 to TRBJ2-3; 7 bases are a match to TRBD1. Germline V CDR1 and CDR2: SGHRS, YFSETQ. Trimming removed 4 bases from V and 0 bases from J; junction bases left unmatched: 5. The CDR3 is made up of 15 amino acids. The CDR3 nucleotides read TGCGCCAGCAGCCTGAGGGACAGTAGCACAGATACGCAGTATTTT. Its translation: CASSLRDSSTDTQYF.